One T cell receptor (beta chain) is described in this entry. This sample stems from a study of blood T cell repertoires in COVID-19. As for the study in general: Sites in the United States, Italy and Spain provided acute and convalescent COVID-19 samples. T cells, B-cell-depleted T cells, or PBMCs supplied cDNA or gDNA.

The CDR3 covers 17 residues. The V and J ends lost 1 base and 0 bases, in that order; junction bases with no gene match: 7. The germline V gene has CDR1 MDHEN and CDR2 SYDVKM. Original processing notes: Estimated nucleated cell counts came from reference gene primer amplification. Sequencing used immunoSEQ multiplex PCR; TCRdb keeps in-frame clones, though not all of them. V and J calls and clone size follow that table, whereas D and trimming were derived from the DNA. This sample has around 50,000 clones, with 82% found just once. The gene calls are TRBV28 and TRBJ1-2; TRBD1 aligns across 8 bases. The specimen was peripheral blood. The sequence derives from a woman older than 75 with acute or convalescent COVID-19. The CDR3 protein is CASSLLGQGRANYGYTF. CDR3 bases: TGTGCCAGCAGTTTATTAGGACAGGGTCGGGCTAACTATGGCTACACCTTC.